These T cell receptor beta chains were read from a single sample in a study of OX40 agonist ivuxolimab in advanced cancers. Repertoires were generated with immunoSEQ multiplex PCR, while TCRdb's copy carries only in-frame clones and drops some. This sample has 75,000 to 95,000 clones, with 85% to 95% found just once. Material: CD4+ or CD8+ T cells sorted from blood, obtained in a trial of the OX40 agonist ivuxolimab. The receptors come from an adult with an advanced solid tumor such as melanoma, head and neck, liver or kidney cancer. CDR3s include the opening cysteine and the closing phenylalanine or tryptophan. The D gene is left open where the match is weak. Expanded clones are given a class, and other clones once, few, many or no size at all.

DNA	CDR3	V	D	size	J
TGTGCCAGCAGTTTATCAGCGAAGGGGGTCAACGAGCAGTACTTC	CASSLSAKGVNEQYF	TRBV27	-	-	TRBJ2-7
TGCGCCAGCAGCTTGGTTGCAGGGGGGATTCAGCCCCAGCATTTT	CASSLVAGGIQPQHF	TRBV5-1	TRBD1	-	TRBJ1-5
TGCAGCGTGGGGTGGCAGGGGGGAAACATTCAGTACTTC	CSVGWQGGNIQYF	TRBV29-1	-	-	TRBJ2-4
TGTGCCAGCAGCTTGGTGCCAGGGGGCTACGAGCAGTACTTC	CASSLVPGGYEQYF	TRBV5-5	TRBD1	-	TRBJ2-7
TGTGCCAGCAGCTGGGGGACTAGCGGCTACGAGCAGTACTTC	CASSWGTSGYEQYF	TRBV5-4	TRBD2	-	TRBJ2-7
TGCAGCGTTGGGGCATGGGAGACCCAGTACTTC	CSVGAWETQYF	TRBV29-1	-	once	TRBJ2-5
TGTGCCAGCAGTGTCTACGAGCAGTACTTC	CASSVYEQYF	TRBV2	-	-	TRBJ2-7
TGCGCCAGCAGCTTGGGGTCGGGGAACTACGAGCAGTACTTC	CASSLGSGNYEQYF	TRBV5-1	-	-	TRBJ2-7
TGTGCCATCAGTGAGTCCAAGCGGGGGGGAAACACCGGGGAGCTGTTTTTT	CAISESKRGGNTGELFF	TRBV10-3	TRBD2	-	TRBJ2-2
TGTGCCAGCAGCTTATGGGGGGCAGCTGAAGCTTTCTTT	CASSLWGAAEAFF	TRBV11-2	-	once	TRBJ1-1
TGTGCCAGCAGCTTTAGCGGGGGGTGGAGTGAGACCCAGTACTTC	CASSFSGGWSETQYF	TRBV11-2	TRBD2	-	TRBJ2-5
TGCGCCAGCAGCCCCCGGACTAGCGGGTTCCAAGAGACCCGGTACTTC	CASSPRTSGFQETRYF	TRBV5-1	TRBD2	-	TRBJ2-5
TGTGCTAGTGGTTTGCAGGGAATTAATTCACCCCTCCACTTT	CASGLQGINSPLHF	TRBV12-5	-	-	TRBJ1-6
TGCGCCAGCAGCCAAGATTTGAGAGGGTCTCCAGATACGCAGTATTTT	CASSQDLRGSPDTQYF	TRBV4-1	-	-	TRBJ2-3
TGTGCCAGCAGCTTGGTGGGCACTACGGGCACCGGGGAGCTGTTTTTT	CASSLVGTTGTGELFF	TRBV5-6	-	-	TRBJ2-2
TGTGCCAGCAGCGTCGGTGCTTACTCCTCCTACGAGCAGTACTTC	CASSVGAYSSYEQYF	TRBV9	-	-	TRBJ2-7
TGTGCCACCAGCCCGGATGGAAACACCATATATTTT	CATSPDGNTIYF	TRBV15	-	once	TRBJ1-3
TGTGCCAGCAGTGTCGGGGATTACAATGAGCAGTTCTTC	CASSVGDYNEQFF	TRBV6-4	-	-	TRBJ2-1
TGTGCCAGCAGCTTAATAGGGGGCGGCACAGATACGCAGTATTTT	CASSLIGGGTDTQYF	TRBV7-3	TRBD1	-	TRBJ2-3
TGTGCCAGCAGCCCAGAAGGGACAGGAGCCTACGAGCAGTACTTC	CASSPEGTGAYEQYF	TRBV13	TRBD1	-	TRBJ2-7
TGCGCCAGCTCCTGGCGGTTAGAGAGGTCCTACGAGCAGTACTTC	CASSWRLERSYEQYF	TRBV5-1	-	-	TRBJ2-7
TGTGCCAGCTCAGACTCCAACACCGGGGAGCTGTTTTTT	CASSDSNTGELFF	TRBV7-2	-	-	TRBJ2-2
TGTGCCAGCAGCGTCGATAGTAGCGGGGGGTACGAGCAGTACTTC	CASSVDSSGGYEQYF	TRBV9	TRBD2	once	TRBJ2-7
TGTGCCAGCAGCTTAATGGAGGAGCAGTACTTC	CASSLMEEQYF	TRBV7-9	-	once	TRBJ2-7
TGCAGCGTTGACCCCCGAGGGGGCCGGGACAGTCGCTATGGCTACACCTTC	CSVDPRGGRDSRYGYTF	TRBV29-1	TRBD1	-	TRBJ1-2
TGTGCCAGCAACCCGACAGGGGTCGGGGACACTGAAGCTTTCTTT	CASNPTGVGDTEAFF	TRBV9	TRBD1	-	TRBJ1-1
TGTGCCACCACTAGCGGGGCGAACACCGGGGAGCTGTTTTTT	CATTSGANTGELFF	TRBV9	TRBD2	-	TRBJ2-2
TGTGCCAGCAGACCAAGTTTGGTCGTGGATGAAAAACTGTTTTTT	CASRPSLVVDEKLFF	TRBV7-6	-	-	TRBJ1-4
TGTGCCAGCAGCTTAGGGTTACTCGAGCAGTACTTC	CASSLGLLEQYF	TRBV13	-	-	TRBJ2-7
TGTGCCAGCAGCTCCAGCCCTTATGGCTACACCTTC	CASSSSPYGYTF	TRBV7-9	-	-	TRBJ1-2
TGTGCCAGCAGCTTAGTCCTCGGACTAGCAGAGCAGTGCTTC	CASSLVLGLAEQCF	TRBV7-9	TRBD2	-	TRBJ2-7
TGTGCCAGCAGCCCTTGGGCCAAATACAATGAGCAGTTCTTC	CASSPWAKYNEQFF	TRBV27	-	-	TRBJ2-1
TGCGCCAGCAGCCTGGACAGGGGTGAGAGTCAGCCCCAGCATTTT	CASSLDRGESQPQHF	TRBV4-1	TRBD1	few	TRBJ1-5
TGTGCCAGCAGCTTATCGGGGACTGGAAACACCATATATTTT	CASSLSGTGNTIYF	TRBV7-2	-	-	TRBJ1-3
TGTGCCAGTAGTACGCCCAGGACAACAACTAATGAAAAACTGTTTTTT	CASSTPRTTTNEKLFF	TRBV19	-	-	TRBJ1-4
TGTGCCAGCAGTCCGGACCTAACAGGGTCGCAAGAGACCCAGTACTTC	CASSPDLTGSQETQYF	TRBV27	-	-	TRBJ2-5